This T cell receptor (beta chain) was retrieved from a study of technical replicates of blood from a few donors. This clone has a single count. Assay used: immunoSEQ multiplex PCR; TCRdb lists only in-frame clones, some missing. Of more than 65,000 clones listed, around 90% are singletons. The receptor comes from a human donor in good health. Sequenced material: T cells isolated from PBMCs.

Here the CDR3 reads CASSVQGTTGELFF. The DNA of the CDR3 is TGTGCCAGCAGTGTGCAGGGTACCACCGGGGAGCTGTTTTTT. This sequence joins TRBV2 and TRBJ2-2, with D possibly being TRBD1 (5 bases). Germline V gene sequence: CDR1 SNHLY, CDR2 FYNNEI. Trimming stripped 4 bases from V and 4 bases from J, with 10 bases between. This CDR3 spans 14 amino acids.